The text below deals with one TCR beta chain. CDR3 length: 15 amino acids. Germline values: CDR1 SGHRS, CDR2 YFSETQ. The V end lost 6 bases, the J end lost 5 bases, and 17 bases lay between the germline ends. Produced via immunoSEQ multiplex PCR; TCRdb's table is partial and in-frame only. The data show hundreds of thousands of clones, with about nine tenths seen just once and roughly a sixth held by the top ten. The data belong to a study of blood T cell repertoires in COVID-19. This TCR came from a man between 18 and 35 years old who had recovered from COVID-19. Sequencing used PBMCs or T cells enriched from blood (not recorded which). V is TRBV5-1 and J is TRBJ2-2; perhaps TRBD1 as D (6 bases). The CDR3 nucleotides are TGCGCCAGCACGCCAGATAGACAGGCTACCGGGGAGCTGTTTTTT. Encoded protein: CASTPDRQATGELFF.